These 10 T cell receptor beta chains came from one sample sequenced in a study of shared clonotypes between healthy human individuals. CD45RO negativity and positive selection for CCR7 defined naive CD8 cells, a population that excluded terminally differentiated effector memory CD45RA+ cells. Profiled with immunoSEQ multiplex PCR; TCRdb holds only in-frame clones, not every one. The sample consists of some 2,100,000 clones, roughly 91% of them appearing once. The sample consisted of naive CD8+ T cells from PBMCs. The source of these receptors is a man between 18 and 35 years old in good health. Some clones in this sample may be carry-over from other donors' samples.

This chain uses TRBV11-2 with TRBJ1-2, with D uncertain. V lost 5 bases to trimming and J lost 8 bases, with 18 bases between them. The CDR3 has 14 amino acids. CDR1 SGHAT and CDR2 FQNNGV come from the germline V gene. This chain's CDR3 is CASSPLEGLRGYTF. CDR3 in DNA: TGTGCCAGCAGCCCCCTCGAGGGCCTCCGGGGCTACACCTTC.

This clone was counted once. The rearrangement joins TRBV27 to TRBJ2-1; 13 nucleotides agree with TRBD2. Germline V gene data show CDR1 as MNHEY and CDR2 as SMNVEV (reference sequence). The CDR3 is 16 amino acids. Losses at the gene ends were 1 base for V and 6 bases for J; bases not matched to a gene: 3. CDR3 coding DNA: TGTGCCAGCAGTTTATTGGGGACTAGCGGGGTCAATGAGCAGTTCTTC. This sequence encodes CASSLLGTSGVNEQFF.

V usage is TRBV6-5 and J usage is TRBJ2-5, with a weak D call TRBD1 (5 bases). This CDR3 has 15 residues. V was shortened by 2 bases and J by 5 bases, with 15 bases between the two germline ends. Germline assignment: CDR1 MNHEY and CDR2 SVGAGI. Written as DNA, the CDR3 is TGTGCCAGCAGTTACGGGGCGGCCAGTTGGGAGACCCAGTACTTC. It codes for CASSYGAASWETQYF.

This CDR3 reads CASSPERNGFYGYTF. The DNA for the CDR3 is TGTGCCAGCAGCCCCGAGAGGAACGGGTTCTATGGCTACACCTTC. The chain joins TRBV7-9 to TRBJ1-2; D gene uncertain. V was shortened by 5 bases and J by 4 bases, with 17 bases between the two germline ends. The germline CDR1 and CDR2 sequences are SEHNR and FQNEAQ (reference sequence). The CDR3 totals 15 residues.

CDR3 DNA: TGTGCCAGCTCATCCTCTCCTGGACTAGGGGGCGAGCAGTACTTC. Its translation is CASSSSPGLGGEQYF. The gene calls are TRBV18 and TRBJ2-7; tentatively, D is TRBD2 (7 bases). V lost 5 bases and J lost 6, with 20 bases in between. The CDR3 sequence is 15 residues long. Germline V gene sequence: CDR1 KGHSH, CDR2 LQKENI.

Comment on this clone: Other DNA sequences in this specimen translate into the identical CDR3. The chain joins TRBV27 to TRBJ2-7, with TRBD2 identical over 9 bases. The CDR3 contains 13 residues. Germline CDR1 is MNHEY and CDR2 is SMNVEV (reference sequence). Trimming took 5 bases from V and 6 from J; bases not matched to a gene: 5. CDR3 loop: CASSLGLAFEQYF. The CDR3 DNA follows: TGTGCCAGCAGTCTCGGACTAGCGTTCGAGCAGTACTTC.

The chain uses TRBV6-5 and TRBJ2-7; D is possibly TRBD2 (5 bases). V lost 0 bases to trimming and J lost 4 bases, with 16 bases between them. Germline CDR1 and CDR2: MNHEY and SVGAGI. This CDR3 has 16 amino acids. The CDR3 DNA follows: TGTGCCAGCAGTTACTCGATCGGGCAGCGCGGGTACGAGCAGTACTTC. Residues: CASSYSIGQRGYEQYF.

The gene calls are TRBV7-6 and TRBJ2-2, with 8 nucleotides matching TRBD2. The ends lost 5 bases at V and 0 bases at J; junction bases unmatched: 5. The CDR3 contains 16 residues. Germline values: CDR1 SGHVS, CDR2 FNYEAQ. The CDR3 sequence is CASSPREGANTGELFF. CDR3 DNA: TGTGCCAGCAGCCCACGGGAGGGAGCGAACACCGGGGAGCTGTTTTTT. The entire variable domain, with the rest obtained from reference TRBV7-6 and TRBJ2-2, is as follows: GAGVSQSPRYKVTKRGQDVALRCDPISGHVSLYWYRQALGQGPEFLTYFNYEAQQDKSGLPNDRFSAERPEGSISTLTIQRTEQRDSAMYRCASSPREGANTGELFFGEGSRLTVL.

The V gene is TRBV14, the J gene TRBJ1-2; D is unresolved. This CDR3 contains 15 residues. Trimming shortened V by 4 bases and J by 2 bases, and 14 bases separated the two germline ends. Germline values: CDR1 SGHDN, CDR2 FVKESK. The CDR3 DNA follows: TGTGCCAGCAGCCGGCAGGCGGTGGAAAACTATGGCTACACCTTC. Residues: CASSRQAVENYGYTF.

The V call is TRBV28, the J call TRBJ2-7, with TRBD1 matching 7 bases. The CDR3 is made up of 15 amino acids. V shed 5 bases and J 3 bases; nucleotides not matched to a gene: 10. Germline CDR1 and CDR2: MDHEN and SYDVKM. CDR3 coding DNA: TGTGCCAGCAGTCCCTTGACAGGGCTCCTCTACGAGCAGTACTTC. It translates to CASSPLTGLLYEQYF. The full variable domain, rest sourced from reference TRBV28 and TRBJ2-7, is DVKVTQSSRYLVKRTGEKVFLECVQDMDHENMFWYRQDPGLGLRLIYFSYDVKMKEKGDIPEGYSVSREKKERFSLILESASTNQTSMYLCASSPLTGLLYEQYFGPGTRLTVT.